These 8 T cell receptor beta chains were all obtained from the same sample, sequenced in a study of CD8+ T cells in alopecia areata. Treatment described: oral pan-JAK inhibitor, 5-10 mg twice daily. TCR sequencing used cDNA made by reverse transcription of extracted RNA. Clones were read by immunoSEQ multiplex PCR, and TCRdb kept only the in-frame ones, dropping some. The sample holds 140,000 to 150,000 clones, nearly 55% seen once. The source material was CD8+ T cells sorted from blood, sampled at week 4, from a patient treated with tofacitinib. The receptors were gathered from a human donor with alopecia areata.

This clone was seen a handful of times. Other nucleotide sequences in the sample specify the same CDR3. The rearrangement uses TRBV29-1 and TRBJ2-7; 7 bases match TRBD2. This CDR3 spans 13 amino acids. The V gene's germline CDR1 is SQVTM and CDR2 ANQGSEA. J lost 3 bases, V lost 4 bases, and 6 bases had no gene match. The CDR3 is CSVGSGEHYEQYF. The CDR3 region has the DNA TGCAGCGTTGGCAGCGGGGAGCACTACGAGCAGTACTTC.

V usage is TRBV30 and J usage is TRBJ2-7; tentatively, D is TRBD2 (5 bases). CDR3 size: 15 residues. Deletions cut 1 base from V and 0 bases from J, with 13 bases between. CDR1 and CDR2 from the germline V gene are GTSNPN and SVGIG (reference sequence). The CDR3 is CAWSGPEVSSYEQYF. CDR3 DNA: TGTGCCTGGAGTGGTCCGGAGGTGAGCTCCTACGAGCAGTACTTC. The whole variable domain, filled in from reference TRBV30 and TRBJ2-7, reads SQTIHQWPATLVQPVGSPLSLECTVEGTSNPNLYWYRQAAGRGLQLLFYSVGIGQISSEVPQNLSASRPQDRQFILSSKKLLLSDSGFYLCAWSGPEVSSYEQYFGPGTRLTVT.

This chain uses TRBV30 with TRBJ2-5; TRBD2 is a possible D gene (7 bases). Germline assignment: CDR1 GTSNPN and CDR2 SVGIG (reference sequence). The CDR3 is 16 residues long. V was pared by 8 bases and J by 9 bases, with 31 bases between. The CDR3 DNA follows: TGTGCCCGGGGGGCCTTCGGGACGCAGCCTCTAAACTCCCAGTACTTC. Translating gives CARGAFGTQPLNSQYF. Looking up the rest from reference TRBV30 and TRBJ2-5 gives the full variable domain: SQTIHQWPATLVQPVGSPLSLECTVEGTSNPNLYWYRQAAGRGLQLLFYSVGIGQISSEVPQNLSASRPQDRQFILSSKKLLLSDSGFYLCARGAFGTQPLNSQYFGPGTRLLVL.

The V call is TRBV7-9, the J call TRBJ2-2; the D gene is possibly TRBD1 (6 bases). In germline, CDR1 is SEHNR, CDR2 FQNEAQ (reference sequence). This CDR3 comprises 17 residues. V lost 3 bases and J lost 0, with 14 bases in between. Written as DNA, the CDR3 is TGTGCCAGCAGCTTCCTACAGGGCCTCGCGAACACCGGGGAGCTGTTTTTT. It specifies CASSFLQGLANTGELFF. The full variable domain, its missing parts supplied by reference TRBV7-9 and TRBJ2-2, is DTGVSQNPRHKITKRGQNVTFRCDPISEHNRLYWYRQTLGQGPEFLTYFQNEAQLEKSRLLSDRFSAERPKGSFSTLEIQRTEQGDSAMYLCASSFLQGLANTGELFFGEGSRLTVL.

V and J are TRBV11-3 and TRBJ2-1, with no clear D. Trimming left V 0 bases short and J 1 base short, with 10 bases between. The CDR3 runs 16 residues. The germline gives CDR1 SGHNT, CDR2 YENEEA. The CDR3 is CASSLDVGTSYNEQFF. For the CDR3, the DNA is TGTGCCAGCAGCTTAGATGTGGGAACGTCCTACAATGAGCAGTTCTTC.

The V gene is TRBV6-5, the J gene TRBJ2-7, with a possible D match to TRBD2 (6 bases). The CDR3 consists of 13 residues. Looked up from germline, CDR1 is MNHEY and CDR2 is SVGAGI. The V gene lost 6 bases and the J gene lost 7 bases, with 16 bases spanning the gap. The DNA of the CDR3 is TGTGCCAGCAGCCCCCTGGGGAGGTCGGAGCAGTACTTC. Its protein product is CASSPLGRSEQYF.

The J gene is TRBJ2-5, the V gene TRBV29-1; 7 nucleotides agree with TRBD1. The CDR3 is 11 amino acids. The V and J ends lost 8 bases and 5 bases, in that order; junction bases with no gene match: 5. The germline CDR1 and CDR2 sequences are SQVTM and ANQGSEA. CDR3 region: CSTGQLETQYF. The CDR3 nucleotides read TGCAGCACGGGACAGCTGGAGACCCAGTACTTC.

V and J are TRBV29-1 and TRBJ1-3; D is undetermined. The V gene lost 7 bases and the J gene lost 4 bases, with 11 bases spanning the gap. Germline CDR1 SQVTM, CDR2 ANQGSEA. CDR3 length equals 12 residues. CDR3 DNA: TGCAGCGGTAAAGACTGGGGAAACACCATATATTTT. It specifies CSGKDWGNTIYF.